The 18 T cell receptor beta chains listed next were all sequenced from one sample in a study of blood T cell repertoires in COVID-19. Libraries were prepared by immunoSEQ multiplex PCR; TCRdb keeps only in-frame clonotypes and omits some of them. The table records 100,000 to 150,000 clones, 86% of them present only once. Sequencing input: peripheral blood. The receptors were gathered from a human donor in a cohort sampled during active COVID-19.

This chain links TRBV30 with TRBJ2-1; D ambiguous. There are 12 residues in the CDR3. Germline-derived CDR1 and CDR2 are GTSNPN and SVGIG (reference sequence). Between the trimmed V and J ends, which lost 2 bases and 4 bases, there was a span of 6 bases. CDR3 sequence (DNA): TGTGCCTGGAGTCGGGTTTACAATGAGCAGTTCTTC. Residues: CAWSRVYNEQFF.

V usage is TRBV7-2 and J usage is TRBJ2-3; 16 bases agree with TRBD2. The CDR3 covers 19 residues. Unmatched junction bases numbered 13, after V lost 5 bases and J lost 5 bases. CDR1 SGHTA and CDR2 FQGNSA come from the germline V gene. The CDR3 DNA reads TGTGCCAGCAGCGTATCCGGGACTAGCGGGAGGGCCTGGGTAGATACGCAGTATTTT. This encodes CASSVSGTSGRAWVDTQYF.

Turning to this clone: The sample contains more than one DNA sequence encoding this CDR3. Here the CDR3 reads CATSDPRDRSYEQYF. CDR3 DNA: TGTGCCACCAGTGATCCCCGGGACAGGTCCTACGAGCAGTACTTC. The chain recombines TRBV24-1 with TRBJ2-7, with 8 bases identical to TRBD1. V was clipped by 3 bases and J by 1 base; unmatched bases: 4. The CDR3 spans 15 residues. Germline assignment: CDR1 KGHDR and CDR2 SFDVKD.

The CDR3 spells CASSVGTLGEKLFF. For the CDR3, the DNA is TGTGCCAGCAGCGTCGGGACTCTTGGGGAAAAACTGTTTTTT. The chain couples TRBV9 to TRBJ1-4; weak D call: TRBD1 (5 bases). V was clipped by 2 bases and J by 8 bases, with 13 bases between them. CDR3 length: 14 residues. Germline V lookup: CDR1 SGDLS, CDR2 YYNGEE.

This rearrangement joins TRBV2 to TRBJ2-7; the match to TRBD2 covers 9 bases. Germline loops: CDR1 SNHLY, CDR2 FYNNEI. V gave up 3 bases and J gave up 5 bases; unmatched junction bases: 11. The CDR3 is 16 residues long. The CDR3 spells CASSDQPGAGGHEQYF. CDR3 in DNA: TGTGCCAGCAGTGATCAACCCGGAGCGGGAGGCCACGAGCAGTACTTC.

The rearrangement uses TRBV6-5 and TRBJ1-3; 8 nucleotides line up with TRBD1. The CDR3 runs 16 residues. V dropped 2 bases and J dropped 4; count of bases not matched to a gene: 7. Per germline, CDR1 MNHEY and CDR2 SVGAGI. The DNA of the CDR3 is TGTGCCAGCAGTTACCGTCAGGGGGCGAGAGGAAACACCATATATTTT. It translates to CASSYRQGARGNTIYF.

The J gene is TRBJ2-7, the V gene TRBV29-1, with 15 bases fitting TRBD2. Unmatched junction bases numbered 3, after V lost 7 bases and J lost 2 bases. The CDR3 has 14 residues. From germline, CDR1 is SQVTM and CDR2 ANQGSEA. The CDR3 nucleotides are TGCAGCGCTAGGACTAGCGGGAGGGCCTACGAGCAGTACTTC. Its translation is CSARTSGRAYEQYF.

In its sample, this clone was seen a few times. V and J are TRBV18 and TRBJ1-4, with D unresolved. Germline loops: CDR1 KGHSH, CDR2 LQKENI. V lost 2 bases and J 6 bases, leaving 7 bases between the germline ends. The CDR3 loop spans 13 amino acids. Written as DNA, the CDR3 is TGTGCCAGCTCACCAAGGCAGGATGAAAAACTGTTTTTT. This encodes CASSPRQDEKLFF.

The chain has TRBV12-5 and TRBJ1-3; a weak D match, TRBD1 (5 bases). Trimming pared 2 bases from V and 0 bases from J, leaving 8 bases between. The CDR3 length is 15 residues. Germline V lookup: CDR1 LGHNT, CDR2 FRNRAP. CDR3 nucleotide sequence: TGTGCTAGTGGTTTGACAGGCCTCTCTGGAAACACCATATATTTT. This sequence encodes CASGLTGLSGNTIYF.

V and J are TRBV19 and TRBJ2-5; D is unresolved. The germline V and J ends were trimmed by 5 bases and 5 bases, with 12 bases remaining between them. Germline values: CDR1 LNHDA, CDR2 SQIVND (reference sequence). The CDR3 consists of 13 residues. The CDR3 DNA reads TGTGCCAGTAGTCAGAGGTCCCCTGAGACCCAGTACTTC. It codes for CASSQRSPETQYF.

This clone was seen a few times. The rearrangement joins TRBV7-7 to TRBJ2-2; 9 bases line up with TRBD2. The trim removed 5 bases at V and 5 bases at J, leaving 9 bases unmatched. CDR3 size: 16 residues. Germline loops: CDR1 SSHAT, CDR2 FNYEAQ (reference sequence). Here the CDR3 DNA reads TGTGCCAGCAGCAACCGACTAGCGGACAGAACCGGGGAGCTGTTTTTT. Translation gives CASSNRLADRTGELFF.

This clone has only one observation. V gene TRBV4-1 combines with J gene TRBJ1-3, with 8 bases lining up with TRBD1. The CDR3 totals 18 residues. The V gene's germline CDR1 is MGHRA and CDR2 YSYEKL. V shed 3 bases, J shed 4 bases, and the junction held 14 bases outside the gene matches. CDR3 coding DNA: TGCGCCAGCAGCCAGGAACCAATTAGGACAGGGAGAGGAAACACCATATATTTT. It codes for CASSQEPIRTGRGNTIYF.

This chain links TRBV15 with TRBJ2-7, with D maybe TRBD1 (6 bases). Germline CDR1 and CDR2: LNHNV and YYDKDF (reference sequence). The CDR3 has 13 residues. V was trimmed by 9 bases and J by 0 bases, leaving 12 bases between them. CDR3 in amino acids: CATKSGHSYEQYF. The CDR3 region has the DNA TGTGCCACGAAATCGGGACACTCCTACGAGCAGTACTTC.

V is TRBV19 and J is TRBJ2-7; 9 bases are a match to TRBD1. The CDR3 has 13 residues. Trimming cost V 8 bases and J 2 bases; bases outside gene matches: 4. Germline CDR1 and CDR2: LNHDA and SQIVND (reference sequence). In nucleotides, the CDR3 is TGTGCCAGTGGGGGACAGGGAGCCTACGAGCAGTACTTC. Its translation is CASGGQGAYEQYF. Full variable domain (rest looked up from reference TRBV19 and TRBJ2-7): DGGITQSPKYLFRKEGQNVTLSCEQNLNHDAMYWYRQDPGQGLRLIYYSQIVNDFQKGDIAEGYSVSREKKESFPLTVTSAQKNPTAFYLCASGGQGAYEQYFGPGTRLTVT.

The V and J genes are TRBV3-1 (or the pseudogene TRBV3-2) and TRBJ2-1; the D gene is possibly TRBD2 (6 bases). Trimming stripped 0 bases from V and 9 bases from J, with 12 bases between. CDR3 size: 14 residues. The germline gives CDR1 LGHDT, CDR2 YNNKEL (reference sequence). CDR3 amino acids: CASSQDGGEFEQFF. Here the CDR3 DNA reads TGTGCCAGCAGCCAAGATGGAGGGGAGTTTGAGCAGTTCTTC.

The V and J genes are TRBV2 and TRBJ1-2; possibly TRBD1 for D (6 bases). The CDR3 covers 14 residues. Germline CDR1 is SNHLY and CDR2 is FYNNEI. Trimming took off 6 bases at V and 7 bases at J, with 18 bases between the two ends. The CDR3 nucleotides read TGTGCCAGCAGCGGGACAACACGAGGGGTTGGCTACACCTTC. Translated, it gives CASSGTTRGVGYTF.

This chain links TRBV10-3 with TRBJ1-2, with TRBD1 identical over 10 bases. Per the germline V gene, CDR1 is ENHRY and CDR2 is SYGVKD. With V trimmed by 6 bases and J by 7 bases, 14 bases remained unmatched. The CDR3 contains 16 residues. The CDR3 DNA is TGTGCCATCAGAGAAAGGGACAGGGGAAACTATGGTGGCTACACCTTC. It translates to CAIRERDRGNYGGYTF.

This clone was observed a single time. The J gene is TRBJ1-2, the V gene TRBV6-5; TRBD1 matches 7 bases. Trimming took 7 bases from V and 5 from J; bases not matched to a gene: 4. The CDR3 extends over 12 amino acids. Germline V CDR1 and CDR2: MNHEY, SVGAGI. The CDR3 spells CASKTGEYGYTF. The CDR3 DNA sequence: TGTGCCAGCAAAACAGGGGAATATGGCTACACCTTC.